The 12 T cell receptor beta chains below all came from one sample that was sequenced in a study of beta chain features in type 1 diabetes. Of the isolated RNA, all was reverse transcribed, and so the sequenced material was expressed TCRB transcripts. Clones were sequenced by immunoSEQ multiplex PCR, and TCRdb holds only the in-frame ones, with some missing. This sample has about 330,000 clones, with 9.5% to 12% found just once. The sample taken for sequencing was naive CD4+ T cells from blood. The source of these receptors is a woman under 40 in good health.

This clone was recorded a few times. This sequence joins TRBV7-2 and TRBJ2-7; 9 nucleotides match TRBD2. With V trimmed by 2 bases and J by 5 bases, 10 bases remained unmatched. CDR1 and CDR2 (germline): SGHTA, FQGNSA. This CDR3 is 16 amino acids long. The CDR3 DNA reads as TGTGCCAGCAGCTTATATCTAGCGGGACCCGGGGACGAGCAGTACTTC. Protein: CASSLYLAGPGDEQYF.

This CDR3 is CASGQGADTQYF. The CDR3 nucleotides are TGTGCCAGTGGACAGGGCGCAGATACGCAGTATTTT. The chain uses TRBV19 and TRBJ2-3, with 8 bases identical to TRBD1. The CDR3 spans 12 residues. J gave up 4 bases and V 8 bases, and 2 bases lay outside the gene matches. From germline, CDR1 is LNHDA and CDR2 SQIVND (reference sequence).

This clone has more than one count but fewer than ten. The V and J genes are TRBV30 and TRBJ2-7; TRBD2 agrees at 12 bases. The V gene's germline CDR1 is GTSNPN and CDR2 SVGIG (reference sequence). The trim removed 4 bases at V and 3 bases at J, leaving 13 bases unmatched. The CDR3 runs to 17 residues. As DNA, the CDR3 is TGTGCCTGGACGCCCTACCGGACTAGCGGGATCTTCTACGAGCAGTACTTC. It encodes CAWTPYRTSGIFYEQYF.

This clone was observed a handful of times. This rearrangement joins TRBV7-2 to TRBJ2-7, with 8 positions matching TRBD2. CDR1 is SGHTA and CDR2 is FQGNSA in the germline V gene. The CDR3 spans 14 residues. The V gene end was trimmed by 5 bases and the J gene end by 2 bases; junction bases not matched to a gene: 5. CDR3 coding DNA: TGTGCCAGCAGCCTCCCGGGACTAGCCTACGAGCAGTACTTC. Translation: CASSLPGLAYEQYF.

This clone has more than one count but fewer than ten. The V call is TRBV15, the J call TRBJ2-1; TRBD1 matches at 7 bases. The CDR3 contains 16 residues. J gave up 4 bases and V 0 bases, and 6 bases lay outside the gene matches. Germline V gene sequence: CDR1 LNHNV, CDR2 YYDKDF (reference sequence). CDR3 protein: CATSRDGGTEYNEQFF. CDR3 nucleotide sequence: TGTGCCACCAGCAGAGATGGTGGGACAGAATACAATGAGCAGTTCTTC. Full variable domain (rest looked up from reference TRBV15 and TRBJ2-1): DAMVIQNPRYQVTQFGKPVTLSCSQTLNHNVMYWYQQKSSQAPKLLFHYYDKDFNNEADTPDNFQSRRPNTSFCFLDIRSPGLGDTAMYLCATSRDGGTEYNEQFFGPGTRLTVL.

The chain combines TRBV7-2 with TRBJ2-7; 7 bases line up with TRBD1. Germline lookup yields CDR1 SGHTA and CDR2 FQGNSA. The CDR3 length is 14 residues. The ends lost 6 bases at V and 2 bases at J; junction bases unmatched: 7. CDR3: CASRYGTETYEQYF. CDR3 coding DNA: TGTGCCAGCAGGTACGGGACAGAAACCTACGAGCAGTACTTC.

Remarks on this clone: Other DNA sequences in the same sample also yield this CDR3. The genes are TRBV2 and TRBJ2-7; D is unclear. The V gene lost 2 bases and the J gene lost 6 bases, with 5 bases spanning the gap. There are 11 residues in the CDR3. The germline V gene has CDR1 SNHLY and CDR2 FYNNEI. The CDR3 loop is CASSELSEQYF. CDR3 sequence (DNA): TGTGCCAGCAGTGAACTGTCCGAGCAGTACTTC. Supplemented by reference TRBV2 and TRBJ2-7, the full variable domain reads EPEVTQTPSHQVTQMGQEVILRCVPISNHLYFYWYRQILGQKVEFLVSFYNNEISEKSEIFDDQFSVERPDGSNFTLKIRSTKLEDSAMYFCASSELSEQYFGPGTRLTVT.

A few counts support this clone. The genes are TRBV4-2 and TRBJ1-1, with D unresolved. CDR3 size: 14 residues. V was clipped by 0 bases and J by 3 bases, with 8 bases between them. Germline lookup yields CDR1 LGHNA and CDR2 YNFKEQ. The CDR3 reads CASSQEKRDTEAFF. The CDR3 DNA reads TGTGCCAGCAGCCAAGAGAAACGGGACACTGAAGCTTTCTTT.

This clone came up a few times. The chain joins TRBV5-1 to TRBJ2-7; 7 nucleotides align to TRBD1. CDR3 length equals 15 residues. Germline V gene lookup returns CDR1 SGHRS and CDR2 YFSETQ. V was clipped by 0 bases and J by 4 bases; unmatched bases: 7. The CDR3 bases are TGCGCCAGCAGCTTGGCCGGGACAGTGGTTTACGAGCAGTACTTC. Translation gives CASSLAGTVVYEQYF. Full variable domain (remainder filled in from reference TRBV5-1 and TRBJ2-7): KAGVTQTPRYLIKTRGQQVTLSCSPISGHRSVSWYQQTPGQGLQFLFEYFSETQRNKGNFPGRFSGRQFSNSRSEMNVSTLELGDSALYLCASSLAGTVVYEQYFGPGTRLTVT.

This chain links TRBV28 with TRBJ2-7, with D perhaps TRBD2 (5 bases). V lost 3 bases and J lost 1, with 13 bases in between. CDR1 MDHEN and CDR2 SYDVKM come from the germline V gene. This CDR3 contains 15 residues. The CDR3 sequence is CASSFPPGRSYEQYF. DNA for the CDR3: TGTGCCAGCAGTTTTCCGCCGGGGAGATCCTACGAGCAGTACTTC. Full variable domain (missing parts from reference TRBV28 and TRBJ2-7): DVKVTQSSRYLVKRTGEKVFLECVQDMDHENMFWYRQDPGLGLRLIYFSYDVKMKEKGDIPEGYSVSREKKERFSLILESASTNQTSMYLCASSFPPGRSYEQYFGPGTRLTVT.

The chain carries TRBV30 and TRBJ1-5; D is unresolved. This CDR3 is 14 amino acids long. Germline assignment: CDR1 GTSNPN and CDR2 SVGIG (reference sequence). Between the trimmed V and J ends, which lost 4 bases and 3 bases, there was a span of 13 bases. CDR3 sequence reads: CAWNVNGDNQPQHF. CDR3 bases: TGTGCCTGGAATGTTAACGGGGACAATCAGCCCCAGCATTTT.

This clone was seen only a few times. The V and J genes are TRBV7-2 and TRBJ1-5, with D perhaps matching TRBD1 (6 bases). The ends were cut back, 5 bases at V and 4 bases at J, with 15 bases in the middle. The length of the CDR3 is 15 residues. Germline V gene lookup returns CDR1 SGHTA and CDR2 FQGNSA. CDR3 DNA: TGTGCCAGCAGCCGGGGGGGGGCAGTTAATCAGCCCCAGCATTTT. Protein: CASSRGGAVNQPQHF.